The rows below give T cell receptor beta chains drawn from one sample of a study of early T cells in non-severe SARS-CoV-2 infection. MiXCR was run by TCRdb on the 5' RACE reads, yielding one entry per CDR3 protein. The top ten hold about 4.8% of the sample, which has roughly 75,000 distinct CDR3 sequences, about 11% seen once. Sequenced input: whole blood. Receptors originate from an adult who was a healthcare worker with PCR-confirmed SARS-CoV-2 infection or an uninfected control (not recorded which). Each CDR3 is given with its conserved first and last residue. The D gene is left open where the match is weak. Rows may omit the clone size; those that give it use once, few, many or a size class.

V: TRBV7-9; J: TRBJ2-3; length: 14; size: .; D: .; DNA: TGTGCCAGCAGCTTAACGCGGGGAACAGATACGCAGTATTTT; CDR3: CASSLTRGTDTQYF
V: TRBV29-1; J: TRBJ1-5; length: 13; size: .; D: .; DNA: TGCAGCGTGACCTCGGGGGGGGATCAGCCCCAGCATTTT; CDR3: CSVTSGGDQPQHF
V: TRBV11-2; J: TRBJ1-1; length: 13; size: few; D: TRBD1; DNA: TGTGCCAGCAGCCCGACAGGGACGTCTGAAGCTTTCTTT; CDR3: CASSPTGTSEAFF
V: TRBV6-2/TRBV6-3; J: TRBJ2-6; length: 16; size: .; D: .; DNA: TGTGCCAGCAGTTACTCGATGGGGGCAGGGACCAACGTCCTGACTTTC; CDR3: CASSYSMGAGTNVLTF
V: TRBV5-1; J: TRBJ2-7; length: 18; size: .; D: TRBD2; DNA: TGCGCCAGCAGCTCCGGGACTAGCGGGGGGCCGAGCTCCTACGAGCAGTACTTC; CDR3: CASSSGTSGGPSSYEQYF
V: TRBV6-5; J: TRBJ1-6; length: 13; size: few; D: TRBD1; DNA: TGTGCCAGCAGGGAGACAGGGGGCACCCCCCTCCACTTT; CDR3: CASRETGGTPLHF
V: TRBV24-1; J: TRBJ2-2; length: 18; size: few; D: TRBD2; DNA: TGTGCCACCAGTGATTTGAGTAGCGGGGGGGCGCGAACCGGGGAGCTGTTTTTT; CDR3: CATSDLSSGGARTGELFF
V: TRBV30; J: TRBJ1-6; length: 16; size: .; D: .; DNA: TGTGCCTGGAGCGCTGGGACGGGGCCTTATAATTCACCCCTCCACTTT; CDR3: CAWSAGTGPYNSPLHF
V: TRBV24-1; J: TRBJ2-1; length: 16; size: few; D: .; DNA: TGTGCCACCAGTGACACAGACAGAACGTCGTCGAATGAGCAGTTCTTC; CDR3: CATSDTDRTSSNEQFF
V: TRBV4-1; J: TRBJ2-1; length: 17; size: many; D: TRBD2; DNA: TGCGCCAGCAGCCAAGCTATAGCGGGGAAGGGGTACAATGAGCAGTTCTTC; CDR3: CASSQAIAGKGYNEQFF
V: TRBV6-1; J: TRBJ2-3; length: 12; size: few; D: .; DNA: TGTGCCAGCAGTGCCGGGGCAGATACGCAGTATTTT; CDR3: CASSAGADTQYF
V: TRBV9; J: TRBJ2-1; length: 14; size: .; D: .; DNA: TGTGCCAGCAGCGTAGGGGGGGCTTACAATGAGCAGTTCTTC; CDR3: CASSVGGAYNEQFF
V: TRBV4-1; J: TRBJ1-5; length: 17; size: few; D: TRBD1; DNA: TGCGCCAGCAGCCTTTTCGGGACAGGGAAAGGCAATCAGCCCCAGCATTTT; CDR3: CASSLFGTGKGNQPQHF